Below, one T cell receptor (gamma chain) is given with its context. The antigen remains undetermined. The sorted cells were CD3+ Vdelta1+ Vdelta2- thymocytes from alphabeta-depleted thymus. Trimming removed 3 bases from V and 10 bases from J; junction bases left unmatched: 9. The length of the CDR3 is 12 residues. In germline, CDR1 is VTNTFY, CDR2 YDVSTARD (reference sequence). The sample is drawn from a study of Vδ1+ human thymocytes. RNA was extracted from the cells and then reverse transcribed. Multiplex PCR used pooled V-gene forward primers and a constant-region reverse primer to amplify CDR3s. TCRdb repeated clone calling on the multiplex PCR reads with CATT. The sample lists thousands of gamma-chain clones; 42% were seen once. Findings and caveats of the study: Highly polyclonal TRG and TRD repertoires with Gaussian CDR3 length distributions appeared in thymus.

The receptor was derived from a boy under three years old who had congenital heart surgery. V gene TRGV3 combines with J gene TRGJ1 or TRGJ2. TCRdb gives no J gene; it was assigned here by matching the DNA to germline. The sample comprised Vdelta1+ gamma-delta thymocytes from the thymus. Subset in this sample: FACS-sorted CD3+ TCRalphabeta- TCRVdelta1+ TCRVdelta2- thymocytes. The CDR3 sequence is CATWDGGWKKLF. CDR3 sequence (DNA): TGTGCCACCTGGGACGGGGGATGGAAGAAACTCTTT.